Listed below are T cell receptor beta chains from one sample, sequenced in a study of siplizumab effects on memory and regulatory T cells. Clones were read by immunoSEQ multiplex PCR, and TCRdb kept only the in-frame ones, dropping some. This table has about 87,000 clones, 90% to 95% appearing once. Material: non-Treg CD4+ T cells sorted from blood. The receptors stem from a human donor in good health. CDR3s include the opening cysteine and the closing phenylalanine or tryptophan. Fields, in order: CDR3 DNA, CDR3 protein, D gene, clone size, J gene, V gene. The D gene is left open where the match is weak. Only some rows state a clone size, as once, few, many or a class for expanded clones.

TGTGCCAGCTCCGTTATGGGCGGGACAGGTCCCTACGAGCAGTACTTC CASSVMGGTGPYEQYF TRBD1 - TRBJ2-7 TRBV18
TGTGCCAGCAGCTTGGTAGGCAACATGAACACTGAAGCTTTCTTT CASSLVGNMNTEAFF - once TRBJ1-1 TRBV5-6
TGTGCCAGCAGCCAAGATGGGGGCAGGGACAATCAGCCCCAGCATTTT CASSQDGGRDNQPQHF - - TRBJ1-5 TRBV4-2
TGTGCCAGCAGTGTCTCGGCGGGAGACGGTGAGACCCAGTACTTC CASSVSAGDGETQYF TRBD2 once TRBJ2-5 TRBV2
TGTGCCAGCAAATTGACAGGGGGCGGCAATCAGCCCCAGCATTTT CASKLTGGGNQPQHF TRBD1 - TRBJ1-5 TRBV6-1
TGCGCCAGCAGCTTCCTACAGGGGGCGGCAGATACGCAGTATTTT CASSFLQGAADTQYF TRBD1 - TRBJ2-3 TRBV5-1
TGTGCCTGGAGTGTATATCCCAGGGAGACTGGAAACACCATATATTTT CAWSVYPRETGNTIYF - - TRBJ1-3 TRBV30
TGTGCCAGCAGTTTAACCGGGACAGGGGTGGCGTGGGGCTATGGCTACACCTTC CASSLTGTGVAWGYGYTF TRBD1 - TRBJ1-2 TRBV7-9
TGTGCCAGCAGCCCCACGGGAGGGGTGAGAGAGACCCAGTACTTC CASSPTGGVRETQYF TRBD2 - TRBJ2-5 TRBV9
TGTGCCACCAGCAGAGATCGGCAGGGGGCGGGTTCGCGGACGCAGTATTTT CATSRDRQGAGSRTQYF TRBD1 once TRBJ2-3 TRBV15
TGCGCCAGCAGCTTGAAGACTAGCGGTGAGCAGTTCTTC CASSLKTSGEQFF TRBD2 - TRBJ2-1 TRBV5-1
TGTGCCAGCAGTTTCCAAGGGGGGAATTCACCCCTCCACTTT CASSFQGGNSPLHF - - TRBJ1-6 TRBV27
TGTGCCAGCAGTAAACGGGGGACAGGGGATGAGCAGTTCTTC CASSKRGTGDEQFF TRBD1 - TRBJ2-1 TRBV6-5
TGTGCCAGCAGCCTCGGGACGCCGGGGGAGCAGTACTTC CASSLGTPGEQYF - - TRBJ2-7 TRBV6-1
TGTGCCAGCAGAAAGCTGGGGAGGACTGAAGCTTTCTTT CASRKLGRTEAFF - - TRBJ1-1 TRBV6-1
TGTGCCAGCAGCTTAGTAACCGGGCCCTGGGTCTACGAGCAGTACTTC CASSLVTGPWVYEQYF - - TRBJ2-7 TRBV7-8
TGTGCCAGCCTTCGAGGGGAGACCCAGTACTTC CASLRGETQYF - - TRBJ2-5 TRBV18
TGTGCCAGCCGGTGGGGGCAGCACACTGAAGCTTTCTTT CASRWGQHTEAFF - - TRBJ1-1 TRBV11-2
TGTGCCAGCAGCACCCCTTGGGGGGATCTAGATTCAGGAAACACCATATATTTT CASSTPWGDLDSGNTIYF - - TRBJ1-3 TRBV21-1
TGTGCCAGCAGCTTAACCGGTCGGGAGGGACCTGAAGCTTTCTTT CASSLTGREGPEAFF - - TRBJ1-1 TRBV7-9
TGCGCCAGCAGCTTGGACAGGGCGACCGGGGAGCTGTTTTTT CASSLDRATGELFF - - TRBJ2-2 TRBV5-1
TGTGCCAGCACCCTGGGTTTTGGGGGCGCGTACGGCTACACCTTC CASTLGFGGAYGYTF - - TRBJ1-2 TRBV9
TGTGCCTGGTCCGAGGGGGCTGGAAACACCATATATTTT CAWSEGAGNTIYF - - TRBJ1-3 TRBV30
TGTGCCAGCAGCTTAGGGGGCCTGGAGACCCAGTACTTC CASSLGGLETQYF - - TRBJ2-5 TRBV7-8